This is a list of T cell receptor beta chains from one sample in a study of vaccination and CD4 T cells after COVID-19. No antigen has been identified for these receptors. Using its own MiXCR run on the PCR reads, TCRdb lists one record per CDR3 protein. Among roughly 20,000 distinct CDR3 sequences, about 32% were seen once, and the ten largest hold 15%. Sequencing was carried out using cultured CD4+ T cells from blood. These receptors came from a human donor with COVID-19. The CDR3 runs from the conserved cysteine through the conserved F or W. D genes are given only for firm matches. A clone size is listed for some rows: how often the clone was seen (once, few, many), or a class if it is expanded.

J: TRBJ1-4; size: .; V: TRBV7-9; D: .; CDR3: CASSLAGSNEKLFF; DNA: TGTGCCAGCAGCTTAGCAGGGTCTAATGAAAAACTGTTTTTT
J: TRBJ2-7; size: few; V: TRBV20-1; D: TRBD2; CDR3: CSASGTSGYEQYF; DNA: TGCAGTGCTAGTGGGACTAGCGGCTACGAGCAGTACTTC
J: TRBJ1-5; size: .; V: TRBV7-2; D: .; CDR3: CASTQDSNQPQHF; DNA: TGTGCCAGCACCCAGGATAGCAATCAGCCCCAGCATTTT
J: TRBJ1-5; size: few; V: TRBV20-1; D: TRBD1; CDR3: CSARDWTGKNQPQHF; DNA: TGCAGTGCTAGAGACTGGACAGGAAAAAATCAGCCCCAGCATTTT
J: TRBJ2-3; size: .; V: TRBV4-3; D: TRBD1; CDR3: CASSQGQQGTADTQYF; DNA: TGCGCCAGCAGCCAAGGGCAACAGGGGACAGCAGATACGCAGTATTTT
J: TRBJ2-5; size: .; V: TRBV6-1; D: TRBD2; CDR3: CASTRPGLEETQYF; DNA: TGTGCCAGCACTAGACCGGGACTAGAAGAGACCCAGTACTTC
J: TRBJ2-2; size: .; V: TRBV19; D: TRBD1; CDR3: CASNSRQGGTGELFF; DNA: TGTGCCAGTAACTCCAGACAGGGGGGCACCGGGGAGCTGTTTTTT
J: TRBJ2-7; size: .; V: TRBV20-1; D: .; CDR3: CSANIPDGSFSYEQYF; DNA: TGCAGTGCTAATATACCTGACGGATCGTTCTCCTACGAGCAGTACTTC
J: TRBJ1-4; size: .; V: TRBV20-1; D: .; CDR3: CSANRDNEKLFF; DNA: TGCAGTGCTAACAGGGATAATGAAAAACTGTTTTTT
J: TRBJ2-5; size: .; V: TRBV5-4; D: TRBD1; CDR3: CASSEDRWGETQYF; DNA: TGTGCCAGCAGCGAGGACAGGTGGGGAGAGACCCAGTACTTC
J: TRBJ2-2; size: few; V: TRBV11-3; D: .; CDR3: CASSLVMTVNTGELFF; DNA: TGTGCCAGCAGCCTAGTGATGACGGTGAACACCGGGGAGCTGTTTTTT
J: TRBJ2-7; size: once; V: TRBV11-2; D: .; CDR3: CASSLAGQGGEYEQYF; DNA: TGTGCCAGCAGCTTAGCGGGGCAGGGTGGTGAGTACGAGCAGTACTTC
J: TRBJ2-5; size: .; V: TRBV19; D: TRBD2; CDR3: CASRTAGGHLQETQYF; DNA: TGTGCCAGTAGGACAGCGGGGGGCCATTTGCAAGAGACCCAGTACTTC
J: TRBJ1-6; size: .; V: TRBV6-1; D: .; CDR3: CARLEGNSPLHF; DNA: TGTGCCAGACTAGAGGGGAATTCACCCCTCCACTTT
J: TRBJ1-2; size: few; V: TRBV6-2/TRBV6-3; D: TRBD1; CDR3: CASTRQGLDYYGYTF; DNA: TGTGCCAGCACGCGACAGGGCTTGGATTACTATGGCTACACCTTC
J: TRBJ1-2; size: .; V: TRBV5-1; D: TRBD1; CDR3: CASSFGTGASRGGYTF; DNA: TGCGCCAGCAGCTTCGGGACAGGTGCTTCACGAGGTGGCTACACCTTC
J: TRBJ1-4; size: .; V: TRBV28; D: .; CDR3: CASSPPSPGTNEKLFF; DNA: TGTGCCAGCAGTCCACCGTCCCCTGGGACTAATGAAAAACTGTTTTTT
J: TRBJ2-7; size: few; V: TRBV2; D: .; CDR3: CASSDQLSINEQYF; DNA: TGTGCCAGCAGTGATCAGCTTTCTATAAACGAGCAGTACTTC
J: TRBJ1-1; size: .; V: TRBV29-1; D: TRBD1; CDR3: CSGRTGWRNTEAFF; DNA: TGCAGCGGAAGGACAGGGTGGAGGAACACTGAAGCTTTCTTT
J: TRBJ1-4; size: .; V: TRBV27; D: .; CDR3: CASSPRAHEKLFF; DNA: TGTGCCAGCAGTCCCCGGGCGCATGAAAAACTGTTTTTT